This T cell receptor beta chain derives from a study of blood T cell repertoires in COVID-19. Looking at the study overall: PBMCs, B-cell-depleted T cells, or T cells were the source of the cDNA or gDNA that made up the material.

Germline lookup yields CDR1 SGHTA and CDR2 FQGNSA. Trimming removed 5 bases from V and 4 bases from J; junction bases left unmatched: 12. The CDR3 extends over 16 amino acids. Method: immunoSEQ multiplex PCR; TCRdb's copy keeps in-frame clones and lacks some. This sample has about 340,000 clones; around 90% occur once, and the top ten carry approximately 17%. The sample taken for sequencing was PBMCs or T cells enriched from blood (not recorded which). The TCR originated in a woman under 40 who had recovered from COVID-19. V is TRBV7-2 and J is TRBJ2-7; 9 bases align to TRBD1. CDR3 residues: CASSSMFGTGSYEQYF. CDR3 bases: TGTGCCAGCAGCAGCATGTTCGGGACAGGGTCTTACGAGCAGTACTTC. Complete variable domain (other parts from reference TRBV7-2 and TRBJ2-7): GAGVSQSPSNKVTEKGKDVELRCDPISGHTALYWYRQSLGQGLEFLIYFQGNSAPDKSGLPSDRFSAERTGGSVSTLTIQRTQQEDSAVYLCASSSMFGTGSYEQYFGPGTRLTVT.